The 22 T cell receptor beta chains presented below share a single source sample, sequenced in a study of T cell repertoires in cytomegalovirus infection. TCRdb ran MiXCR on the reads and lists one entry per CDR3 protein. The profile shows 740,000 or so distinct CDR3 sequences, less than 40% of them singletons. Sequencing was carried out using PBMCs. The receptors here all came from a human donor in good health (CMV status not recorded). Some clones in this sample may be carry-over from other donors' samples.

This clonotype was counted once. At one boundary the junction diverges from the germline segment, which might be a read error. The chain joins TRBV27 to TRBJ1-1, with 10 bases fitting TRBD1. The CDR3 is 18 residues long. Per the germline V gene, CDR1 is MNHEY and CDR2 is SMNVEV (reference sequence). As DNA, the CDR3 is TGTGCCAGCAGTTTATTGAGGACAGGGGGAATAGTTGGCACTGAAGATTTCTTT. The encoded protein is CASSLLRTGGIVGTEDFF.

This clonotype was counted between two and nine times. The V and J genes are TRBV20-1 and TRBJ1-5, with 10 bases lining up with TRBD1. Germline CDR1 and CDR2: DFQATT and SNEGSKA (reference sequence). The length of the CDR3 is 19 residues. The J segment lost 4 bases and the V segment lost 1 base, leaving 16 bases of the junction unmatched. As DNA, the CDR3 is TGCAGTGCTAGAGGGTCGGGACAGGGGCAAAATCAGAGGAATCAGCCCCAGCATTTT. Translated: CSARGSGQGQNQRNQPQHF.

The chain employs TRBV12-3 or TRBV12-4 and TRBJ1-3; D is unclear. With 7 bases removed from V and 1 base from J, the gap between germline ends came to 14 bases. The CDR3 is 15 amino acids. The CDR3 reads CASTPREKSGNTIYF. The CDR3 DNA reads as TGTGCCAGCACCCCCCGTGAGAAATCTGGAAACACCATATATTTT.

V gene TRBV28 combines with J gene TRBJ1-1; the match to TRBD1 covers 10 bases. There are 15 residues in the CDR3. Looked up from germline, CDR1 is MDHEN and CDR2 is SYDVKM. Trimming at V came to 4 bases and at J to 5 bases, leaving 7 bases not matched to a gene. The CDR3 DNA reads TGTGCCAGCAGTTACCCCCCGGACAGGGGGACTGAAGCTTTCTTT. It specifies CASSYPPDRGTEAFF. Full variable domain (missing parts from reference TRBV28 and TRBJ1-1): DVKVTQSSRYLVKRTGEKVFLECVQDMDHENMFWYRQDPGLGLRLIYFSYDVKMKEKGDIPEGYSVSREKKERFSLILESASTNQTSMYLCASSYPPDRGTEAFFGQGTRLTVV.

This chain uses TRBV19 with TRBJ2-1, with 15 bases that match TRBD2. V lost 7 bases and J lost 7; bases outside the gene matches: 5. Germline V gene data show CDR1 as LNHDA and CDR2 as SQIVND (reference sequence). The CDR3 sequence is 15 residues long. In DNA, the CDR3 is TGTGCCAGTACCCCCGGGACTAGCGGGAGGAATGAGCAGTTCTTC. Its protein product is CASTPGTSGRNEQFF.

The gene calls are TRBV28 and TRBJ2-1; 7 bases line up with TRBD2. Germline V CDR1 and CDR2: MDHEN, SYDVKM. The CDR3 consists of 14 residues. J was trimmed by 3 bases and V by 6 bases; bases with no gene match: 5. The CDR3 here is CASSHGLVYNEQFF. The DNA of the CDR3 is TGTGCCAGCAGCCATGGACTAGTCTACAATGAGCAGTTCTTC.

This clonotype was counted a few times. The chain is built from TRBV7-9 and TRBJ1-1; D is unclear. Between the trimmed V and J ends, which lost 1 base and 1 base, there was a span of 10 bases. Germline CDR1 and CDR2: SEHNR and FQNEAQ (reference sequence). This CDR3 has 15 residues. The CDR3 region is CASSLGPQPNTEAFF. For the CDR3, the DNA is TGTGCCAGCAGCTTAGGCCCCCAACCGAACACTGAAGCTTTCTTT.

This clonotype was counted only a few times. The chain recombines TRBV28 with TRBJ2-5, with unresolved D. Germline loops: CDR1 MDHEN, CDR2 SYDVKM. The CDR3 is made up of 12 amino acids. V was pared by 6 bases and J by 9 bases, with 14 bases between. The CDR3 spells CASSLTRIAQYF. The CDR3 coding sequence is TGTGCCAGCAGCCTTACACGAATTGCCCAGTACTTC.

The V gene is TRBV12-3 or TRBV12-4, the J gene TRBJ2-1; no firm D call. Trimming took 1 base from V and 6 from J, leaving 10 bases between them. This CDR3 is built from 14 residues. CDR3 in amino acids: CASSLGSAANEQFF. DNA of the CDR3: TGTGCCAGCAGTTTAGGGTCCGCCGCCAATGAGCAGTTCTTC.

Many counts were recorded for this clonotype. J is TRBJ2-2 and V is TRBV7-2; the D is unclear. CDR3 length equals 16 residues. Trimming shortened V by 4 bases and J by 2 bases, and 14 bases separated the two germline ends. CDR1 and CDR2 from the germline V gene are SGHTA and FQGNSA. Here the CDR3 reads CASSSQLGRNTGELFF. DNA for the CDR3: TGTGCCAGCAGCTCACAACTGGGTCGAAACACCGGGGAGCTGTTTTTT. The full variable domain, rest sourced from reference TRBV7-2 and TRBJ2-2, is GAGVSQSPSNKVTEKGKDVELRCDPISGHTALYWYRQSLGQGLEFLIYFQGNSAPDKSGLPSDRFSAERTGGSVSTLTIQRTQQEDSAVYLCASSSQLGRNTGELFFGEGSRLTVL.

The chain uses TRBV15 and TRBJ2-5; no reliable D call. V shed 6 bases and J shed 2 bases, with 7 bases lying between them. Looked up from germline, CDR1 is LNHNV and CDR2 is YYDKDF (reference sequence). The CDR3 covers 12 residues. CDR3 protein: CATSIFQETQYF. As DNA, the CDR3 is TGTGCCACCAGTATCTTTCAAGAGACCCAGTACTTC.

The CDR3 spells CASSPDGDGQPQHF. The CDR3 coding sequence is TGTGCCAGCAGTCCGGACGGGGATGGTCAGCCCCAGCATTTT. The rearrangement joins TRBV12-3 or TRBV12-4 to TRBJ1-5; D not certain. The CDR3 sequence is 14 residues long. The V gene lost 5 bases and the J gene lost 6 bases, with 14 bases spanning the gap.

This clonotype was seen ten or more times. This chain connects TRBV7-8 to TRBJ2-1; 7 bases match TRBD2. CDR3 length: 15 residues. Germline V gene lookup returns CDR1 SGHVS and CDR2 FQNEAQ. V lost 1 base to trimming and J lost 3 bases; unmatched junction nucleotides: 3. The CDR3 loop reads CASSLGGSRYNEQFF. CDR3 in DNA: TGTGCCAGCAGCTTAGGCGGGAGTCGCTACAATGAGCAGTTCTTC.

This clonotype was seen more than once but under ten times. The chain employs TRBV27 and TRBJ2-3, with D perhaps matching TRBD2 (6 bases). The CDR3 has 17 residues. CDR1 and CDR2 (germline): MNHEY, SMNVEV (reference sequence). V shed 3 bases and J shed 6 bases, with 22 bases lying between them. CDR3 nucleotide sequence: TGTGCCAGCAGTTTTGGCAGACTAGAACGGGTGGCGGATACGCAGTATTTT. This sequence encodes CASSFGRLERVADTQYF.

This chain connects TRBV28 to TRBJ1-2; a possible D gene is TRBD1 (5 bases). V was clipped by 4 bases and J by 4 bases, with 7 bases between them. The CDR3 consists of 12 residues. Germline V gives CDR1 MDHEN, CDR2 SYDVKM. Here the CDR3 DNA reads TGTGCCAGCAGTTCACAGGTCTATGGCTACACCTTC. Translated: CASSSQVYGYTF.

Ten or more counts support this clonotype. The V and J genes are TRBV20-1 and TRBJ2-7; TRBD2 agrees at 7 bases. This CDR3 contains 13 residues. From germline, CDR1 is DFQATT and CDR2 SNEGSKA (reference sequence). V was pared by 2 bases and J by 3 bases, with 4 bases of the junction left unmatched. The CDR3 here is CSARREVDYEQYF. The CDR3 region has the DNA TGCAGTGCTAGACGGGAGGTAGACTACGAGCAGTACTTC.

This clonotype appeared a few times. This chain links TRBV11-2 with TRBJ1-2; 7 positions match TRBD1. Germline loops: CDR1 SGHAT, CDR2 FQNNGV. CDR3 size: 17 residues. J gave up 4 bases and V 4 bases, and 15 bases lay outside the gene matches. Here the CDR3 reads CASSSPRRQGGIYGYTF. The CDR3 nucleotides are TGTGCCAGCAGCTCACCCAGGCGACAGGGAGGTATCTATGGCTACACCTTC.

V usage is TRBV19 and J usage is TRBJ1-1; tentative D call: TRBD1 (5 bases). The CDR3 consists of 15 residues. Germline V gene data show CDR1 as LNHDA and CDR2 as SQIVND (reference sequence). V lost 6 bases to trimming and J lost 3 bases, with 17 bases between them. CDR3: CASRPRLGGDTEAFF. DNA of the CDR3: TGTGCCAGTAGACCCCGTCTGGGGGGTGACACTGAAGCTTTCTTT.

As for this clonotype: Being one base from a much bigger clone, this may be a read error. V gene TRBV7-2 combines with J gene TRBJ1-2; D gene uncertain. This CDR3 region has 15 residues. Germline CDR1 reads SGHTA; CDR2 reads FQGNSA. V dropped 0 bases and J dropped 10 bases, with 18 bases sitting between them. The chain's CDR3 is CASSLARGSSRTYTF. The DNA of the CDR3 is TGTGCCAGCAGCTTAGCCCGAGGCTCTAGTCGTACCTACACCTTC.

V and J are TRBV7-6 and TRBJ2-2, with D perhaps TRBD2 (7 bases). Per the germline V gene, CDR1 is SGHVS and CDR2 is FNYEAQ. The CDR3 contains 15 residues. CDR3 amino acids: CASSPGAREFGELFF. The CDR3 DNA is TGTGCTAGTAGCCCAGGGGCGCGGGAGTTCGGGGAGCTGTTTTTT.

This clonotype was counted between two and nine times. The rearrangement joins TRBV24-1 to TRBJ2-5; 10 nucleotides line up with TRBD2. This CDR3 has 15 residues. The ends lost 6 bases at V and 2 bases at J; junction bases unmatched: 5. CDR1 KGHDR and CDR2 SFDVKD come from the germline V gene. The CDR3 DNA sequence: TGTGCCACCAGTCGTGCTAGCGGGGGACAAGAGACCCAGTACTTC. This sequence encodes CATSRASGGQETQYF.

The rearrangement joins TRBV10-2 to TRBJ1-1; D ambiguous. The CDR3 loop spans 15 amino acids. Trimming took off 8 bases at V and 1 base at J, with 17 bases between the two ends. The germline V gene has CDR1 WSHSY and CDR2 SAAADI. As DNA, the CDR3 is TGCGCCAGCTGGACCTTCAGTCCCCCGAACACTGAAGCTTTCTTT. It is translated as CASWTFSPPNTEAFF.